This section outlines one TCR beta chain sequence together with its context. The antigen is not known. The CDR3 covers 12 residues. CDR1 and CDR2 (germline): MGHRA, YSYEKL. V lost 1 base to trimming and J lost 7 bases, with 7 bases between them. The study reverse transcribed the entire isolated RNA, so it sequenced expressed TCRB transcripts. Assay: immunoSEQ multiplex PCR; the TCRdb copy retains only in-frame clones and omits some. The table includes hundreds of thousands of clones, around an eighth detected once. This sample is part of a study of beta chain features in type 1 diabetes. Whole-study findings and limits: All four CD4+ subsets from Type 1 diabetes patients carried moderately but significantly shorter TCRB CDR3s.

This sequence originates from a man between 18 and 29 years old with type 1 diabetes. What was sequenced was naive CD4+ T cells from blood. V and J are TRBV4-1 and TRBJ1-2; no clear D gene. The CDR3 bases are TGCGCCAGCAGCCAAGGACCCGTTGGCTACACCTTC. Amino acids: CASSQGPVGYTF.